Each of the 20 T cell receptor beta chains below was sequenced from the same sample in a study of T cell changes during pregnancy in multiple sclerosis. Produced via immunoSEQ multiplex PCR; TCRdb's table is partial and in-frame only. Among approximately 21,000 clones listed, around nine tenths were seen once. This specimen was CD8+ T cells from peripheral blood mononuclear cells, taken in the first trimester of pregnancy. The receptors come from a female donor with multiple sclerosis, enrolled in a pregnancy study.

The chain is built from TRBV7-2 and TRBJ2-7; 7 bases map to TRBD2. The length of the CDR3 is 12 residues. J gave up 7 bases and V 4 bases, and 4 bases lay outside the gene matches. Germline lookup yields CDR1 SGHTA and CDR2 FQGNSA. The CDR3 reads CASSWGLPEQYF. In nucleotides, the CDR3 is TGTGCCAGCAGCTGGGGACTACCAGAGCAGTACTTC.

The chain joins TRBV6-1 to TRBJ2-3, with 12 bases aligning to TRBD2. CDR1 is MNHNS, CDR2 SASEGT, per germline. The trim removed 3 bases at V and 4 bases at J, leaving 2 bases unmatched. This CDR3 has 15 amino acids. The CDR3 DNA sequence: TGTGCCAGCAGTGAGACTAGCGGGAGTGCAGATACGCAGTATTTT. Residues: CASSETSGSADTQYF.

CDR3 residues: CASGQGTNTEAFF. CDR3 DNA sequence: TGTGCCAGCGGCCAGGGGACCAACACTGAAGCTTTCTTT. The chain links TRBV6-5 to TRBJ1-1; a possible D gene is TRBD1 (6 bases). From germline, CDR1 is MNHEY and CDR2 SVGAGI. The CDR3 length is 13 residues. V lost 8 bases to trimming and J lost 2 bases, with 12 bases between them.

The rearrangement joins TRBV4-3 to TRBJ1-5; 7 bases are shared with TRBD1. The CDR3 has 14 amino acids. V lost 4 bases, J lost 7 bases, and 7 bases stayed unmatched. The V gene's germline CDR1 is LGHNA and CDR2 YSLEER. In nucleotides, the CDR3 is TGCGCCAGCAGCCCCGGGACAGCGAGGCAGCCCCAGCATTTT. Its translation is CASSPGTARQPQHF.

This sequence joins TRBV27 and TRBJ2-3; D is undetermined. The V gene lost 3 bases and the J gene lost 4 bases, with 8 bases spanning the gap. Germline loops: CDR1 MNHEY, CDR2 SMNVEV (reference sequence). CDR3 length: 13 residues. The CDR3 bases are TGTGCCAGCAGTTTTGGTCAGGCAGATACGCAGTATTTT. The encoded protein is CASSFGQADTQYF.

The chain recombines TRBV29-1 with TRBJ2-1; 7 bases are a match to TRBD1. The CDR3 covers 14 residues. Looked up from germline, CDR1 is SQVTM and CDR2 is ANQGSEA. J gave up 5 bases and V 6 bases, and 10 bases lay outside the gene matches. The CDR3 DNA is TGCAGCGTGGTAGGGGGCGCGTTGAACAATGAGCAGTTCTTC. Its protein is CSVVGGALNNEQFF.

The genes are TRBV5-8 and TRBJ2-7, with 9 bases identical to TRBD1. J gave up 5 bases and V 4 bases, and 7 bases lay outside the gene matches. CDR1 and CDR2 from the germline V gene are SGHTS and YDEGEE. The CDR3 contains 14 residues. The CDR3 protein is CASSIRDRDHEQYF. The CDR3 region has the DNA TGTGCCAGCAGCATCCGGGACAGGGATCACGAGCAGTACTTC.

The V and J genes are TRBV4-3 and TRBJ2-1, with 12 bases lining up with TRBD2. V lost 4 bases and J lost 7; bases outside the gene matches: 5. The CDR3 sequence is 15 residues long. Germline V gene sequence: CDR1 LGHNA, CDR2 YSLEER. CDR3 sequence: CASSRGLAGINEQFF. DNA for the CDR3: TGCGCCAGCAGCCGAGGACTAGCGGGGATAAATGAGCAGTTCTTC.

The rearrangement links TRBV6-6 to TRBJ2-7, with D tentatively TRBD1 (6 bases). Trimming removed 2 bases from V and 2 bases from J, with 7 bases in between. CDR3 length equals 13 residues. The V gene's germline CDR1 is MNHNY and CDR2 SVGAGI (reference sequence). CDR3: CASSYGDTYEQYF. CDR3 nucleotide sequence: TGTGCCAGCAGTTACGGGGACACCTACGAGCAGTACTTC.

Judged by abundance, this clone is medium-sized (0.01 to 0.1%). The rearrangement uses TRBV4-1 and TRBJ2-1, with D perhaps matching TRBD2 (6 bases). This CDR3 is 14 amino acids long. V was shortened by 0 bases and J by 4 bases, with 7 bases between the two germline ends. Germline-derived CDR1 and CDR2 are MGHRA and YSYEKL. Written as DNA, the CDR3 is TGCGCCAGCAGCCAAGAGGGGGGTTACAATGAGCAGTTCTTC. This sequence encodes CASSQEGGYNEQFF.

V and J are TRBV9 and TRBJ2-5, with 9 bases lining up with TRBD2. The CDR3 runs to 15 residues. Germline V gene sequence: CDR1 SGDLS, CDR2 YYNGEE. With V trimmed by 3 bases and J by 5 bases, 8 bases remained unmatched. The DNA of the CDR3 is TGTGCCAGCAGCGCTTCGACTAGCGGAAGGGAGACCCAGTACTTC. Translating gives CASSASTSGRETQYF.

V gene TRBV11-2 combines with J gene TRBJ2-3; 10 bases are a match to TRBD1. V was clipped by 3 bases and J by 1 base; unmatched bases: 10. Germline CDR1 SGHAT, CDR2 FQNNGV. This CDR3 has 18 amino acids. CDR3 amino acids: CASSFTHGTGAGTDTQYF. Here the CDR3 DNA reads TGTGCCAGCAGCTTCACTCATGGGACAGGGGCTGGCACAGATACGCAGTATTTT. The full variable domain, rest sourced from reference TRBV11-2 and TRBJ2-3, is EAGVAQSPRYKIIEKRQSVAFWCNPISGHATLYWYQQILGQGPKLLIQFQNNGVVDDSQLPKDRFSAERLKGVDSTLKIQPAKLEDSAVYLCASSFTHGTGAGTDTQYFGPGTRLTVL.

The V and J genes are TRBV4-3 and TRBJ2-7; 7 nucleotides match TRBD1. From germline, CDR1 is LGHNA and CDR2 YSLEER. This CDR3 contains 14 residues. J gave up 1 base and V 0 bases, and 0 bases lay outside the gene matches. The CDR3 DNA reads as TGCGCCAGCAGCCAAGACAGGGGGTCCTACGAGCAGTACTTC. This sequence encodes CASSQDRGSYEQYF.

This chain connects TRBV5-6 to TRBJ2-5; 7 bases are shared with TRBD1. This CDR3 has 16 residues. V trimming: 0 bases; J trimming: 2 bases; junction bases outside the gene matches: 7. Germline lookup yields CDR1 SGHDT and CDR2 YYEEEE. The CDR3 region has the DNA TGTGCCAGCAGCTTGGTAGACAGGGCCTGGCAAGAGACCCAGTACTTC. Residues: CASSLVDRAWQETQYF. The complete variable domain, with remaining parts taken from reference TRBV5-6 and TRBJ2-5, reads DAGVTQSPTHLIKTRGQQVTLRCSPKSGHDTVSWYQQALGQGPQFIFQYYEEEERQRGNFPDRFSGHQFPNYSSELNVNALLLGDSALYLCASSLVDRAWQETQYFGPGTRLLVL.

The rearrangement uses TRBV11-2 and TRBJ2-7, with 9 bases fitting TRBD1. The CDR3 contains 15 residues. J gave up 3 bases and V 4 bases, and 7 bases lay outside the gene matches. Germline lookup yields CDR1 SGHAT and CDR2 FQNNGV. CDR3 amino acids: CASSWGQGIYYEQYF. CDR3 sequence (DNA): TGTGCCAGCAGCTGGGGACAGGGTATATACTACGAGCAGTACTTC.

The chain couples TRBV6-5 to TRBJ2-7, with TRBD1 as a possible D gene (6 bases). The V gene lost 6 bases and the J gene lost 0 bases, with 15 bases spanning the gap. Germline CDR1 and CDR2: MNHEY and SVGAGI. The CDR3 spans 15 residues. The CDR3 nucleotides are TGTGCCAGCAGAGCGCAACCGGGACACTCCTACGAGCAGTACTTC. This translates into CASRAQPGHSYEQYF.

CDR3 protein: CASSDVDGTGDKQDQPQHF. CDR3 sequence (DNA): TGTGCCAGCAGTGACGTCGATGGGACAGGGGACAAACAAGATCAGCCCCAGCATTTT. The chain combines TRBV6-4 with TRBJ1-5; 10 bases are a match to TRBD1. There are 19 residues in the CDR3. Germline assignment: CDR1 MRHNA and CDR2 SNTAGT. Trimming cost V 2 bases and J 5 bases; bases outside gene matches: 15.

This rearrangement joins TRBV27 to TRBJ2-7; 7 bases match TRBD2. This CDR3 spans 15 amino acids. Trimming cost V 2 bases and J 2 bases; bases outside gene matches: 6. Looked up from germline, CDR1 is MNHEY and CDR2 is SMNVEV (reference sequence). This CDR3 is CASSLVGGSTYEQYF. CDR3 nucleotide sequence: TGTGCCAGCAGTTTAGTGGGGGGGTCGACCTACGAGCAGTACTTC.

The V and J genes are TRBV6-1 and TRBJ2-7; possibly TRBD1 for D (6 bases). V gave up 6 bases and J gave up 3 bases, with 12 bases separating them. The length of the CDR3 is 13 residues. Germline CDR1 MNHNS, CDR2 SASEGT. The CDR3 sequence: CASRPGQNYEQYF. The CDR3 region has the DNA TGTGCCAGCAGACCCGGACAGAACTACGAGCAGTACTTC.

The CDR3 DNA sequence: TGTGCCACCAGCACGGGACTAGCGGGAGGGCCTAGCACAGATACGCAGTATTTT. This sequence encodes CATSTGLAGGPSTDTQYF. The chain combines TRBV15 with TRBJ2-3; 16 bases are a match to TRBD2. CDR3 length: 18 residues. V lost 4 bases and J lost 0; bases outside the gene matches: 4. Germline CDR1 LNHNV, CDR2 YYDKDF (reference sequence).